The T cell receptor (beta chain) under discussion was sequenced for a study of OX40 agonist ivuxolimab in advanced cancers. Overall study: Patients receiving dose escalation had hepatocellular carcinoma, melanoma, renal cell or head and neck cancer.

Sequencing was performed with immunoSEQ multiplex PCR; in TCRdb, only in-frame clones are kept and a portion is missing. The sample records tens of thousands of clones, around 82% being singletons. Autoimmune disease history or systemic immunosuppression led to patients being barred. Collection of blood occurred at baseline, at cycle 4 day 1, and at cycle 7 day 1. Findings and caveats of the study: Antigens targeted by the expanded peripheral T cells were not determined.

There are 14 residues in the CDR3. J was trimmed by 2 bases and V by 8 bases; bases with no gene match: 6. Looked up from germline, CDR1 is SNHLY and CDR2 is FYNNEI. As for this clone: The antigen remains unidentified.

V usage is TRBV2 and J usage is TRBJ2-5; TRBD1 matches at 9 bases. This sequence originates from an adult with an advanced solid tumor such as melanoma, head and neck, liver or kidney cancer. The material was CD4+ or CD8+ T cells sorted from blood, obtained in a trial of the OX40 agonist ivuxolimab. The CDR3, as DNA: TGTGCCAGCCTAAAAGACAGGGGGCAAGAGACCCAGTACTTC. The encoded protein is CASLKDRGQETQYF.